One and the same sample provided the 6 T cell receptor beta chains below, sequenced in a study of blood T cell repertoires in COVID-19. Produced via immunoSEQ multiplex PCR; TCRdb's table is partial and in-frame only. The sample yields around 190,000 clones, roughly 76% seen once. Source material: peripheral blood. The receptor source for this set is a woman aged 40-49 years with COVID-19, enrolled during active disease.

This chain links TRBV7-9 with TRBJ2-2; 8 nucleotides align to TRBD2. CDR3 length: 16 residues. Germline CDR1 and CDR2: SEHNR and FQNEAQ (reference sequence). V was clipped by 5 bases and J by 3 bases; unmatched bases: 8. In nucleotides, the CDR3 is TGTGCCAGCAGCGCGGGAACTAGCGGCCACACCGGGGAGCTGTTTTTT. Translated: CASSAGTSGHTGELFF. The full variable domain, rest sourced from reference TRBV7-9 and TRBJ2-2, is DTGVSQNPRHKITKRGQNVTFRCDPISEHNRLYWYRQTLGQGPEFLTYFQNEAQLEKSRLLSDRFSAERPKGSFSTLEIQRTEQGDSAMYLCASSAGTSGHTGELFFGEGSRLTVL.

The rearrangement uses TRBV24-1 and TRBJ2-3; D may be TRBD2 (6 bases). This CDR3 comprises 15 residues. Germline lookup yields CDR1 KGHDR and CDR2 SFDVKD. The V and J ends lost 4 bases and 3 bases respectively, with 13 bases between them. The CDR3 reads CATSEKRGGTDTQYF. CDR3 sequence (DNA): TGTGCCACCAGTGAGAAGCGTGGGGGGACAGATACGCAGTATTTT.

The V call is TRBV6-6, the J call TRBJ2-5, with a tentative D call TRBD2 (6 bases). This CDR3 has 14 residues. Germline CDR1 MNHNY, CDR2 SVGAGI (reference sequence). The CDR3 coding sequence is TGTACTACACGGCCGGGGGAACTCCAAGAGACCCAGTACTTC. It specifies CTTRPGELQETQYF.

V and J are TRBV2 and TRBJ1-1; D is unresolved. This CDR3 has 13 amino acids. Germline CDR1 SNHLY, CDR2 FYNNEI. The CDR3 loop is CGEQRIMNTEAFF. In DNA, the CDR3 is TGTGGAGAGCAGAGGATAATGAACACTGAAGCTTTCTTT.

This chain connects TRBV6-5 to TRBJ2-7, with D perhaps TRBD1 (5 bases). CDR3 length: 13 amino acids. The germline CDR1 and CDR2 sequences are MNHEY and SVGAGI. V lost 8 bases to trimming and J lost 6 bases, with 17 bases between them. In nucleotides, the CDR3 is TGTGCCAGCCCTGGGGCCATTTTGGGCGAGCAGTACGTC. Translating gives CASPGAILGEQYV.

CDR3 sequence reads: CASSFHSGGADEQYV. The CDR3 DNA sequence: TGTGCCAGCAGCTTTCATAGCGGGGGGGCAGACGAGCAGTACGTC. J is TRBJ2-7 and V is TRBV5-8; 11 positions agree with TRBD2. Trimming removed 2 bases from V and 5 bases from J; junction bases left unmatched: 6. The CDR3 covers 15 residues. Germline V lookup: CDR1 SGHTS, CDR2 YDEGEE.